These 6 T cell receptor beta chains share one sample of origin, sequenced in a study of Ad26.COV2.S vaccination and SARS-CoV-2 variants. Repertoires were generated with immunoSEQ multiplex PCR, while TCRdb's copy carries only in-frame clones and drops some. The sample lists about 440,000 clones; around 91% were seen once. Treatment specified: 15 to 20 received Ad26.COV2.S at low or high dose, single or two shots; roughly five received placebo; per-sample allocation not given. The investigators took samples on day 63 after the first vaccine or placebo injection. The material sequenced was peripheral blood, taken in a trial of Ad26.COV2.S vaccine versus placebo. These TCRs come from a person between 18 and 60 years old who received the Ad26.COV2.S COVID-19 vaccine or a placebo.

This clone was detected a few times. This chain links TRBV5-4 with TRBJ2-1; D gene unclear. Deletions cut 5 bases from V and 0 bases from J, with 6 bases between. CDR1 is SGHNT and CDR2 is YYREEE in the germline V gene (reference sequence). The CDR3 has 13 residues. The DNA for the CDR3 is TGTGCCAGCAGTTCAGACTCCTACAATGAGCAGTTCTTC. Translated, it gives CASSSDSYNEQFF.

The table lists this clone with a count of one. V usage is TRBV5-1 and J usage is TRBJ2-7; 10 nucleotides align to TRBD2. The V gene's germline CDR1 is SGHRS and CDR2 YFSETQ. This CDR3 contains 17 residues. Trimming cost V 4 bases and J 4 bases; bases outside gene matches: 14. The CDR3 is CASSQVSLAGVNYEQYF. CDR3 nucleotides: TGCGCCAGCAGCCAGGTCTCCCTAGCGGGAGTTAATTACGAGCAGTACTTC. The full variable domain, rest sourced from reference TRBV5-1 and TRBJ2-7, is KAGVTQTPRYLIKTRGQQVTLSCSPISGHRSVSWYQQTPGQGLQFLFEYFSETQRNKGNFPGRFSGRQFSNSRSEMNVSTLELGDSALYLCASSQVSLAGVNYEQYFGPGTRLTVT.

The rearrangement joins TRBV5-6 to TRBJ1-5; D call uncertain. Trimming shortened V by 2 bases and J by 4 bases, and 4 bases separated the two germline ends. CDR3 size: 12 residues. Germline lookup yields CDR1 SGHDT and CDR2 YYEEEE. CDR3 DNA sequence: TGTGCCAGCAGCTTCCTTAATCAGCCCCAGCATTTT. As protein: CASSFLNQPQHF.

The rearrangement joins TRBV7-3 to TRBJ2-2; 7 bases agree with TRBD2. The length of the CDR3 is 18 residues. Germline CDR1 SGHTA, CDR2 FQGTGA. V dropped 1 base and J dropped 1; count of bases not matched to a gene: 9. The CDR3 protein is CASSLKAGLAENTGELFF. CDR3 DNA: TGTGCCAGCAGCTTAAAAGCAGGGCTAGCGGAGAACACCGGGGAGCTGTTTTTT.

V is TRBV10-3 and J is TRBJ2-1; TRBD1 is a possible D gene (6 bases). V was clipped by 2 bases and J by 9 bases, with 17 bases between them. The CDR3 has 15 residues. Germline V gene sequence: CDR1 ENHRY, CDR2 SYGVKD. The CDR3 DNA reads TGTGCCATCAGTGAGGGACAGTATAGGTCCATTGAGCAGTTCTTC. Encoded protein: CAISEGQYRSIEQFF.

The chain combines TRBV19 with TRBJ2-1; 7 nucleotides align to TRBD2. V lost 6 bases, J lost 4 bases, and 6 bases stayed unmatched. CDR3 length: 14 residues. Germline-derived CDR1 and CDR2 are LNHDA and SQIVND (reference sequence). The CDR3 DNA is TGTGCCAGTAGAAGGCTAGCGGATTACAATGAGCAGTTCTTC. Translation: CASRRLADYNEQFF. Full variable domain (missing parts from reference TRBV19 and TRBJ2-1): DGGITQSPKYLFRKEGQNVTLSCEQNLNHDAMYWYRQDPGQGLRLIYYSQIVNDFQKGDIAEGYSVSREKKESFPLTVTSAQKNPTAFYLCASRRLADYNEQFFGPGTRLTVL.